This T cell receptor (beta chain) was sequenced during a study of shared clonotypes between healthy human individuals (dated by TCRdb to the early 2020s). Background for the entire study: The cohort comprised two women and a few men aged 18 to 49 years. For each donor, CD4 naive and CD4 memory were each run on three plates, CD8 naive on two plates, and CD8 memory on one plate. Libraries were prepared and TCR repertoires were sequenced by different laboratories using diverse techniques, in order to increase sequencing depth and limit assay-specific biases. Each donor's leukapheresis produced roughly between about 0.85 and 10 billion PBMCs. To estimate repertoire size and how much clonotypes are shared between individuals, the study performed deep sequencing of blood TCR repertoires from 4 to 6 healthy adults.

CD8 naive samples were obtained by positive selection for CCR7 among CD45RO-negative cells, yielding a CD45RA+CCR7+ population from which TemRA cells were excluded. The donors were healthy, HIV-negative adults who had no recently reported acute infections or vaccinations. Every donor was a Caucasian adult residing in Nashville, Tennessee, USA. Blood was obtained by leukapheresis, after which PBMCs were separated by Ficoll-Histopaque density gradient centrifugation and cryopreserved in liquid nitrogen vapor phase. Analytical flow cytometry was used to check the purity and quantity of each magnetically sorted T cell population. From each sorted fraction, genomic DNA was isolated and quantified by UV absorbance on a Nanodrop 2000c. TCR CDR3 regions were amplified from genomic DNA by multiplex PCR using the deep immunoSEQ assay. Genomic DNA extracted from each cell subset was distributed evenly over all wells of several immunoSEQ 96-well plates, and each plate served as one replicate. For sorted subsets, each replicate PCR was loaded with about 0.2 ug genomic DNA, equivalent to about 30,000 T cell genomes. The purified libraries were quantified using a Qubit 3.0 fluorometer, sized with a Bioanalyzer 2100, and then quantified again using the KAPA Library Quantification kit. Each immunoSEQ 96-well plate was sequenced on its own single-read 150-cycle Illumina NextSeq 550 flow cell. The published analysis was carried out like this. Because only junctional sequences without quality scores were contained in the immunoSEQ output, filtering matching that applied to full-length reads could not be performed. To assign V/J genes and CDR3, sequences were annotated using PyIR, a Python wrapper for IgBLAST v1.9, with IMGT germline references. Reads were removed for weak V/J assignments (E-value above 1e-6), missing CDR3, stop codons, out-of-frame junctions, or ambiguous translated residues. V3J clonotypes were defined as sequences sharing the same inferred V gene, J gene, and CDR3 amino acid sequence. Percentage overlap between repertoires was computed as shared unique clonotypes divided by the size of the smaller repertoire. RTK rarefaction, the Chao1 estimator, and Recon v2.1 estimates of unobserved clonotypes were used to assess repertoire richness. Generation probabilities were computed with OLGA for all TCRbeta clonotypes obtained by the gDNA method from several donors. This immuneACCESS table, as held by TCRdb, lists in-frame sequences with V and J called but not all clones. Of the missing ones, under half trace to an unresolved V gene in checked studies; the others have no known cause. That table is the source of V, J and clone size, and D and trimming were worked out from the DNA. The sample profile shows about 2.2 million clones; about 93% of them were found once. The ten top clones hold more than 1.5% of the sample.

The germline V gene sets CDR1 to MNHEY and CDR2 to SVGAGI. A distance of 10 bases separates the germline ends of V and J, which lose 0 bases and 7 bases respectively. From the cysteine through the phenylalanine, the CDR3 covers 14 amino acids. The kept DNA is CDR3 alone, 42 bases in frame from the first base. Overall study results and their limits: Rarefaction of sorted-subset datasets indicated incomplete sequencing despite the large sequencing depth. Based on pairwise subsampling, the degree of clonotype sharing among donors was expected to be affected by sequencing depth. The genetic and exposure-history diversity represented was limited by the small number of donors. Higher generation probabilities were observed for clonotypes shared by all four sorted-subset donors than for non-shared clonotypes. Estimated clonotype richness was generally larger for naive than for memory subsets. Across four donors, roughly 5% of naive CD4, more than 3% of naive CD8, about 2% of memory CD4, and over 0.35% of memory CD8 clonotypes were shared. Sampling was limited to blood, and TCR repertoires in tissue likely differ from TCR repertoires in blood.

Turning to this clone: Its antigen has not been determined. The sample holds no much larger clone one base away, and base qualities are not on file. The sample has other DNA sequences that encode this CDR3 too.

The V gene is TRBV6-5 and the J gene is TRBJ1-5; the D gene is perhaps TRBD1, from 5 matching bases. This clonotype originated in a man aged 18 to 29 in good health. Some clones in this sample may be carry-over from other donors' samples. Material: naive CD8+ T cells from PBMCs. The label giving this sample's cell subset or site can be read as: CD45RA+CCR7+. The CDR3 has the sequence CASSYSGGVQPQHF. The DNA is as follows: TGTGCCAGCAGTTACTCGGGAGGGGTACAGCCCCAGCATTTT.